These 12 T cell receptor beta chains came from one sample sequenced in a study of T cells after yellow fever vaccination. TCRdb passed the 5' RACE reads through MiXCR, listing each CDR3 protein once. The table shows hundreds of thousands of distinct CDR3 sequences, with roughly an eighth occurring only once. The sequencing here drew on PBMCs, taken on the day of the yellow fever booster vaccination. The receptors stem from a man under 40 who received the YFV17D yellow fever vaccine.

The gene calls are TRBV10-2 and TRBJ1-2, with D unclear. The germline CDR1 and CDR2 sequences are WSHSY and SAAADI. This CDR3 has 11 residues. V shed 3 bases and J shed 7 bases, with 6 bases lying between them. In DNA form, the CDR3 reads TGCGCCAGCAGTGAAGGGTCTGGCTACACCTTC. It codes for CASSEGSGYTF.

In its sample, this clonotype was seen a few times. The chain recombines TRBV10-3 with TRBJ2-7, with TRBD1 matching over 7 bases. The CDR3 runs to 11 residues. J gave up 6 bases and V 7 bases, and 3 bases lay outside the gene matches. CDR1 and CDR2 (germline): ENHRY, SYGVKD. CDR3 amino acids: CAIKGAVEQYF. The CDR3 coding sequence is TGTGCCATCAAGGGGGCAGTCGAGCAGTACTTC.

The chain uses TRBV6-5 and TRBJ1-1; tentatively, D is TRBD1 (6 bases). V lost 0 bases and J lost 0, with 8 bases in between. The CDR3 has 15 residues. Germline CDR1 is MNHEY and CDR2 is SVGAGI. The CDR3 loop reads CASSYSDRLNTEAFF. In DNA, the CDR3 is TGTGCCAGCAGTTACTCGGACAGATTGAACACTGAAGCTTTCTTT.

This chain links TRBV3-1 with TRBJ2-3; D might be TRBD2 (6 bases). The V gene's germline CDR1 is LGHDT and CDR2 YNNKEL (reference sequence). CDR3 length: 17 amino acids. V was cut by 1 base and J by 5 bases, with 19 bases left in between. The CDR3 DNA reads TGTGCCAGCAGCCAAGGGGTCAGCGGGCCCAACCAAGATACGCAGTATTTT. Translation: CASSQGVSGPNQDTQYF.

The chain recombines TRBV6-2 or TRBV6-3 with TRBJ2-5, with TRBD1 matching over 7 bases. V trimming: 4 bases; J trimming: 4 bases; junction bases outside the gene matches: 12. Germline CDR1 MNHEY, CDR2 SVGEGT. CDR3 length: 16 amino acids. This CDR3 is CASSSLTGNGLETQYF. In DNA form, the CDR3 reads TGTGCCAGCAGTTCCCTGACAGGGAATGGTCTAGAGACCCAGTACTTC.

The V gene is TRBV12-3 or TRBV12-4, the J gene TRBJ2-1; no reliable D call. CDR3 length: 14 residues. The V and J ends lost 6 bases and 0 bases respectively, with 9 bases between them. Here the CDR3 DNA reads TGTGCCAGCAGCGGACGTCCCTCCTACAATGAGCAGTTCTTC. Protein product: CASSGRPSYNEQFF.

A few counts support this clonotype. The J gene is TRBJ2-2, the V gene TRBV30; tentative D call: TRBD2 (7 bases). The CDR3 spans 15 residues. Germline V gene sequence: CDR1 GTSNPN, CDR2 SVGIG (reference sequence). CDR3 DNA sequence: TGTGCTTGGTTCAGGGGCGGGGGCGGCACCGGGGAGCTGTTTTTT. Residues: CAWFRGGGGTGELFF.

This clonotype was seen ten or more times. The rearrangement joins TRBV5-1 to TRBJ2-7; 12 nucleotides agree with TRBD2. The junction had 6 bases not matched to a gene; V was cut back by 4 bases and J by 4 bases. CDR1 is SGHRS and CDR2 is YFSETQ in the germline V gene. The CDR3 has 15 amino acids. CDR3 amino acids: CASSLGLAGWYEQYF. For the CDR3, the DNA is TGCGCCAGCAGCCTGGGACTAGCGGGCTGGTACGAGCAGTACTTC.

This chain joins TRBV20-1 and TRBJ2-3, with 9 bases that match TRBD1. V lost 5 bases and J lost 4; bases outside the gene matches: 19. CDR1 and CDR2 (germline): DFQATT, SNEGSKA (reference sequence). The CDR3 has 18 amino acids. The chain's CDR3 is CSAGYRDRAVMIPDTQYF. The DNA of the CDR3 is TGCAGTGCTGGTTATCGGGACAGGGCGGTCATGATCCCAGATACGCAGTATTTT.

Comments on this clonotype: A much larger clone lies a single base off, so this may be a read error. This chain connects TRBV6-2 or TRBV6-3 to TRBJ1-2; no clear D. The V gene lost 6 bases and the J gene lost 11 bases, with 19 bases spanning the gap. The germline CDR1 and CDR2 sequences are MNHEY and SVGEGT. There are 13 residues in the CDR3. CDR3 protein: CASRAGPPMRYTF. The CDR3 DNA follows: TGTGCCAGCAGAGCCGGGCCCCCAATGCGGTACACCTTC.

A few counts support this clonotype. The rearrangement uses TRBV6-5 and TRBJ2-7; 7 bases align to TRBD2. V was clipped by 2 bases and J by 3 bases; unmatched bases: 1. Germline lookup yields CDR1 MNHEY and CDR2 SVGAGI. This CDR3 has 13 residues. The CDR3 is CASSYRGGYEQYF. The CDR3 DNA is TGTGCCAGCAGTTACCGCGGGGGCTACGAGCAGTACTTC.

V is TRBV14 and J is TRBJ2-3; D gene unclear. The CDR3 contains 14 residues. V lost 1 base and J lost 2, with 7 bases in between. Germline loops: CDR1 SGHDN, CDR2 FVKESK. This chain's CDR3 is CASSQVQVTDTQYF. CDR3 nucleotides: TGTGCCAGCAGCCAAGTTCAAGTCACAGATACGCAGTATTTT.